This TCR beta chain was identified in a study of control samples from healthy donors and cancer patients. The protocol was immunoSEQ multiplex PCR, while the TCRdb copy is restricted to in-frame clones and leaves out a portion. The profile shows around 94,000 clones, approximately 90% of them singletons. This clone came up once. The CDR3 consists of 14 residues. V lost 7 bases, J lost 1 base, and 4 bases stayed unmatched. Germline lookup yields CDR1 MNHNY and CDR2 SVGAGI (reference sequence). The clonotype originates from a woman aged 18-30 years in good health. The sample comprised blood. This rearrangement joins TRBV6-6 to TRBJ2-1; TRBD1 aligns across 7 bases. Written as DNA, the CDR3 is TGTGCCAGCACTCCCAGGGGGTCCTACAATGAGCAGTTCTTC. This encodes CASTPRGSYNEQFF.